This TCR beta chain was observed in a study of T cell changes during pregnancy in multiple sclerosis (dated by TCRdb to between 2017 and 2020). Notes on the research overall: The study looked at changes in the T cell repertoire across pregnancy in women with multiple sclerosis.

From the cysteine through the phenylalanine, the CDR3 covers 13 amino acids. Only the CDR3 part of the read is kept: 39 bases, read in frame from the first base. The germline V gene encodes CDR1 SGHRS and CDR2 YFSETQ. Clipping removes 4 bases from V and 7 bases from J, with 7 as the unmatched junction base count. Comments on this clone: The specificity of this receptor is unknown. No base-level quality is on record; no much larger clone is a single base apart.

The protocol used for the library was the immunoSEQ multiplex PCR assay. TCRdb took over this immuneACCESS table, retaining in-frame rearrangements with V and J assigned. Such tables are incomplete; in checked studies, under half of the missing clones stem from an unresolved V gene, and the remainder is unexplained. Present in this sample are about 100,000 clones, approximately 91% of which were seen just once. Together, the top ten hold 3.1% of the sample. This sequence was found in a female donor with multiple sclerosis, enrolled in a pregnancy study. This chain joins TRBV5-1 to TRBJ1-2; 7 middle bases align to TRBD1. The sequencing used peripheral blood, collected in the second trimester of pregnancy. Here the CDR3 is given as CASSLIGTAGYTF. DNA sequence: TGCGCCAGCAGCCTAATCGGGACAGCTGGCTACACCTTC.